The rows below give T cell receptor beta chains drawn from one sample of a study of blood T cell repertoires in COVID-19. The repertoire was sequenced with immunoSEQ multiplex PCR; TCRdb's copy has only in-frame clones and lacks some. The sample lists about 190,000 clones, 84% occurring once. The sequenced sample was PBMCs or T cells enriched from blood (not recorded which). Source of these receptors: a woman aged 25 to 39 who had recovered from COVID-19. CDR3s include the opening cysteine and the closing phenylalanine or tryptophan. The listing skips clone size in some rows; elsewhere it reads once, few, many or a size class.

j_call: TRBJ2-1
clone_size: NA
v_call: TRBV5-1
cdr3_length: 15
cdr3_aa: CASSSRLAGPNEQFF

j_call: TRBJ2-1
clone_size: NA
v_call: TRBV4-2
cdr3_length: 15
cdr3_aa: CASSQGTGGYNEQFF

j_call: TRBJ1-1
clone_size: few
v_call: TRBV13
cdr3_length: 13
cdr3_aa: CASSKDRRTEAFF

j_call: TRBJ1-2
clone_size: NA
v_call: TRBV28
cdr3_length: 14
cdr3_aa: CASSSQDRVYGYTF

j_call: TRBJ1-6
clone_size: NA
v_call: TRBV5-1
cdr3_length: 14
cdr3_aa: CASSLEQGNSPLHF

j_call: TRBJ1-2
clone_size: NA
v_call: TRBV5-1
cdr3_length: 14
cdr3_aa: CASTLAGMNYGYTF

j_call: TRBJ2-2
clone_size: NA
v_call: TRBV5-1
cdr3_length: 15
cdr3_aa: CASSLEPGNTGELFF

j_call: TRBJ1-4
clone_size: NA
v_call: TRBV28
cdr3_length: 15
cdr3_aa: CASTTSWRGNEKLFF

j_call: TRBJ1-3
clone_size: once
v_call: TRBV23-1
cdr3_length: 16
cdr3_aa: CASSRNRARQRNTIYF

j_call: TRBJ2-2
clone_size: NA
v_call: TRBV2
cdr3_length: 18
cdr3_aa: CASSVWDRVEGATGELFF

j_call: TRBJ1-6
clone_size: NA
v_call: TRBV28
cdr3_length: 16
cdr3_aa: CASSLQTGGGNSPLHF

j_call: TRBJ1-5
clone_size: few
v_call: TRBV19
cdr3_length: 15
cdr3_aa: CASSITGQKTQPQHF

j_call: TRBJ1-1
clone_size: NA
v_call: TRBV9
cdr3_length: 15
cdr3_aa: CASSLLQNLNTEAFF

j_call: TRBJ1-1
clone_size: NA
v_call: TRBV6-5
cdr3_length: 11
cdr3_aa: CASSYRQEAFF

j_call: TRBJ2-7
clone_size: NA
v_call: TRBV18
cdr3_length: 13
cdr3_aa: CASSPVEGYEQYF

j_call: TRBJ2-1
clone_size: NA
v_call: TRBV18
cdr3_length: 15
cdr3_aa: CASSLTDRPDNEQFF

j_call: TRBJ2-5
clone_size: NA
v_call: TRBV2
cdr3_length: 14
cdr3_aa: CASSVSGSGETQYF

j_call: TRBJ2-5
clone_size: NA
v_call: TRBV5-4
cdr3_length: 15
cdr3_aa: CASSLARGSGETQYF

j_call: TRBJ2-1
clone_size: once
v_call: TRBV24-1
cdr3_length: 17
cdr3_aa: CATSDPSGTSGNNEQFF